The rows below give T cell receptor beta chains drawn from one sample of a study of human T cells and chemical hapten exposure. TCRdb independently ran MiXCR on the RACE reads; one entry per CDR3 protein. This table has about 380,000 distinct CDR3 sequences, about 4.8% appearing once. This specimen consisted of whole blood, obtained in connection with sensitization to the hapten diphenylcyclopropenone (DPC). The receptors shown here come from a woman between 45 and 65 years old with alopecia areata. Some clones in this sample may be carry-over from other donors' samples. The CDR3 runs from the conserved cysteine through the conserved F or W. A D gene is named only where the DNA matches it firmly. Only part of the rows carry a size: once, few, many, or a class if the clone is expanded.

v_call	d_call	j_call	cdr3_length	clone_size	cdr3_nt	cdr3_aa
TRBV6-5	TRBD1	TRBJ1-1	14	many	TGTGCCAGCAGTTTTCGGACAGGGGGCGCGGCTGCTTTCTTT	CASSFRTGGAAAFF
TRBV20-1	TRBD1	TRBJ2-1	17	few	TGCAGTGCTCCCCCAAGCTCCCCGGGACAGGGACACAATGAGCAGTTCTTC	CSAPPSSPGQGHNEQFF
TRBV5-1	.	TRBJ2-3	16	few	TGCGCCAGCAGCTTATACCGGGACTCCGTCACAGATACGCAGTATTTT	CASSLYRDSVTDTQYF
TRBV12-3/TRBV12-4	.	TRBJ2-7	14	few	TGTGCCAGCAGTTTCCAGGGGGGAGCCTACGAGCAGTACTTC	CASSFQGGAYEQYF
TRBV6-6	TRBD1	TRBJ2-1	15	many	TGTGCCAGCAGTTCGGGGACAGGGCGGGACAATGAGCAGTTCTTC	CASSSGTGRDNEQFF
TRBV7-2	.	TRBJ2-3	13	few	TGTGCCAGCAGCAACCTGCCTGAGACAACGCAGTATTTT	CASSNLPETTQYF
TRBV9	TRBD2	TRBJ2-3	16	few	TGTGCCAGCAGCGCAAACAGCGGGAGTGTTTTTGAGACGCAGTATTTT	CASSANSGSVFETQYF
TRBV12-3/TRBV12-4	.	TRBJ2-1	14	many	TGTGCCAGCAGCCCCGGGGGTTCCCCAACCTTACAGTTCTTC	CASSPGGSPTLQFF
TRBV7-8	.	TRBJ2-1	15	few	TGTGCCAGCAGCTTAGTCAGGCCCTCCTACAATGAGCAGTTCTTC	CASSLVRPSYNEQFF
TRBV10-3	.	TRBJ2-5	14	many	TGTGCCATCAACTCGGACAGTCCTCCGGAGACCCAGTACTTC	CAINSDSPPETQYF
TRBV10-1	.	TRBJ2-1	16	few	TGCGCCAGCAGTGAGTCCTTTGGAAGGGAGTACAATGAGCAGTTCTTC	CASSESFGREYNEQFF
TRBV29-1	.	TRBJ1-1	12	few	TGCAGCGCCGAGGGGGAAGGGACTGAAGCTTTCTTT	CSAEGEGTEAFF
TRBV3-1	.	TRBJ2-1	17	few	TGTGCCAGCAGCCAAGATGATCTTTTCTTCCCCTACAATGAGCAGTTCTTC	CASSQDDLFFPYNEQFF
TRBV18	.	TRBJ2-3	14	few	TGTGCCAGCTCACGGGAGTCAAGCACAGATACGCAGTATTTT	CASSRESSTDTQYF
TRBV11-2	TRBD2	TRBJ2-7	17	many	TGTGCCAGCAGCTCCCCCATTGCGGGGGGCTCCCCCTACGAGCAGTACTTC	CASSSPIAGGSPYEQYF
TRBV9	.	TRBJ1-4	15	few	TGTGCCAGCAGCGTATGGGCAGGGGATAATGAAAAACTGTTTTTT	CASSVWAGDNEKLFF
TRBV28	.	TRBJ2-3	13	many	TGTGCCAGCAGTTTTCCAATCGCAGATACGCAGTATTTT	CASSFPIADTQYF
TRBV7-9	TRBD1	TRBJ1-1	14	many	TGTGCCAGCAGCGGACAGGCCCCGGGGACTGAAGCTTTCTTT	CASSGQAPGTEAFF
TRBV6-1	.	TRBJ2-4	13	once	TGTGCCAGCAGTGAGGGGTGGATGAACATTCAGTACTTC	CASSEGWMNIQYF
TRBV6-5	TRBD1	TRBJ2-2	15	.	TGTGCCAGCAGTCCCACGACAGGGCACACCGGGGAGCTGTTTTTT	CASSPTTGHTGELFF
TRBV27	TRBD2	TRBJ2-1	16	many	TGTGCCAGCAGCCCCCTACTAGCGGGAGCGATAAATGAGCAGTTCTTC	CASSPLLAGAINEQFF
TRBV6-2/TRBV6-3	.	TRBJ2-1	16	.	TGTGCCAGCAGTGGCAACCCGGGCAGGTCCTACAATGAGCAGTTCTTC	CASSGNPGRSYNEQFF
TRBV6-6	TRBD1	TRBJ2-5	14	many	TGTGCCAGCAGCCGGGGGACAGGACAAGAGACCCAGTACTTC	CASSRGTGQETQYF
TRBV5-6	.	TRBJ1-2	14	.	TGTGCCAGCAGCTCCCTGATGGATGCCTATGGCTACACCTTC	CASSSLMDAYGYTF
TRBV29-1	.	TRBJ1-2	13	many	TGCAGCGTTGATGCGGAGGGCAACTATGGCTACACCTTC	CSVDAEGNYGYTF
TRBV2	.	TRBJ2-5	13	few	TGTGCCAGCAGTGATATGGGCGGAGAGACCCAGTACTTC	CASSDMGGETQYF
TRBV4-3	.	TRBJ2-7	15	many	TGCGCCAGCAGCCAACAAGGGGGGGGATCCTACGAGCAGTACTTC	CASSQQGGGSYEQYF
TRBV27	.	TRBJ2-1	13	few	TGTGCCAGCAGTTCCCGACTGGACAATGAGCAGTTCTTC	CASSSRLDNEQFF
TRBV7-2	.	TRBJ1-2	14	many	TGTGCCAGCAGCTTAGGTCCCGGTGGATATGGCTACACCTTC	CASSLGPGGYGYTF
TRBV9	.	TRBJ2-7	15	many	TGTGCCAGCAGCGTAGGGGTAGGAAGCTCCTACGAGCAGTACTTC	CASSVGVGSSYEQYF
TRBV19	TRBD2	TRBJ2-7	15	.	TGTGCCAGTAGTATCGTCCCGGGAGGAACTCAAGAGCAGTACTTC	CASSIVPGGTQEQYF